The entry below describes one T cell receptor (beta chain). Authors' analysis steps: Amplification of reference gene primers provided the estimated nucleated cell counts. Produced via immunoSEQ multiplex PCR; TCRdb's table is partial and in-frame only. V and J calls and clone size come straight from that table; D and trimming were deduced from the DNA. The table lists over 600,000 clones, over 80% of them singletons, with under 0.3% in the top ten. The data belong to a study of blood T cell repertoires in COVID-19. Whole-study context: Italy, Spain and the United States were the sources of the convalescent and acute COVID-19 samples. In each case, the material was cDNA or gDNA derived from T cells, B-cell-depleted T cells, or PBMCs.

Sequencing was done on a sample of peripheral blood. The TCR originated in a woman aged 18-29 years with acute or convalescent COVID-19.

The DNA for the CDR3 is TGTGCCACCAGCGGCCCCGGACAGAACTATGGCTACACCTTC. Translating gives CATSGPGQNYGYTF. The rearrangement links TRBV24-1 to TRBJ1-2; maybe TRBD1 (6 bases). Trimming pared 7 bases from V and 2 bases from J, leaving 13 bases between. Germline V gene sequence: CDR1 KGHDR, CDR2 SFDVKD. This CDR3 region has 14 residues.